Following are 27 T cell receptor beta chains from one sample sequenced in a study of OX40 agonist ivuxolimab in advanced cancers. The method was immunoSEQ multiplex PCR; TCRdb's version includes in-frame clones alone and lacks a portion of them. The sample holds some 86,000 clones, roughly 89% seen once. The source material was CD4+ or CD8+ T cells sorted from blood, sampled in a trial of the OX40 agonist ivuxolimab. These receptors came from an adult with an advanced solid tumor such as melanoma, head and neck, liver or kidney cancer.

Only a few counts were recorded for this clone. This CDR3 is CASSRLDTDTQYF. CDR3 DNA sequence: TGTGCCAGCTCGCGGTTGGACACAGATACGCAGTATTTT. J is TRBJ2-3 and V is TRBV27; no firm D call. V shed 8 bases and J shed 2 bases, with 11 bases lying between them. CDR1 and CDR2 from the germline V gene are MNHEY and SMNVEV (reference sequence). The CDR3 contains 13 residues.

The chain links TRBV19 to TRBJ1-5; no firm D call. The CDR3 runs 15 residues. Germline CDR1 LNHDA, CDR2 SQIVND (reference sequence). V shed 2 bases and J shed 3 bases, with 11 bases lying between them. CDR3 residues: CASSIRQAHNQPQHF. In DNA, the CDR3 is TGTGCCAGTAGTATAAGGCAGGCCCACAATCAGCCCCAGCATTTT.

The chain recombines TRBV28 with TRBJ2-4; TRBD1 matches at 7 bases. The CDR3 covers 15 residues. Germline CDR1 reads MDHEN; CDR2 reads SYDVKM. Unmatched junction bases numbered 6, after V lost 4 bases and J lost 3 bases. The CDR3 is CASSYTGDGKNIQYF. The CDR3 nucleotides are TGTGCCAGCAGTTATACAGGGGATGGCAAAAACATTCAGTACTTC. Combining the CDR3 with reference TRBV28 and TRBJ2-4 gives the whole variable domain DVKVTQSSRYLVKRTGEKVFLECVQDMDHENMFWYRQDPGLGLRLIYFSYDVKMKEKGDIPEGYSVSREKKERFSLILESASTNQTSMYLCASSYTGDGKNIQYFGAGTRLSVL.

The V call is TRBV11-3, the J call TRBJ1-5; possibly TRBD1 for D (5 bases). This CDR3 has 13 residues. The germline CDR1 and CDR2 sequences are SGHNT and YENEEA. V lost 3 bases, J lost 8 bases, and 11 bases lay in between. In DNA form, the CDR3 reads TGTGCCAGCAGCTTTGGGACTCCTGAGCCCCAGCATTTT. This sequence encodes CASSFGTPEPQHF.

The chain carries TRBV5-1 and TRBJ2-7; 13 bases map to TRBD2. The CDR3 sequence is 16 residues long. Germline lookup yields CDR1 SGHRS and CDR2 YFSETQ. V shed 2 bases, J shed 6 bases, and the junction held 8 bases outside the gene matches. DNA for the CDR3: TGCGCCAGCAGCTTAAAAACCGGGACTAGCGGGACCGAGCAGTACTTC. It translates to CASSLKTGTSGTEQYF.

This sequence joins TRBV19 and TRBJ1-5; D is possibly TRBD1 (5 bases). V dropped 0 bases and J dropped 7 bases, with 7 bases sitting between them. The germline CDR1 and CDR2 sequences are LNHDA and SQIVND (reference sequence). The CDR3 is 13 residues long. CDR3 amino acids: CASSIEGRQPQHF. The CDR3, as DNA: TGTGCCAGTAGTATAGAGGGGCGGCAGCCCCAGCATTTT.

V is TRBV6-5 and J is TRBJ1-2; D is perhaps TRBD1 (6 bases). V was trimmed by 0 bases and J by 7 bases, leaving 18 bases between them. CDR1 is MNHEY and CDR2 is SVGAGI in the germline V gene. The CDR3 sequence is 16 residues long. The CDR3 region has the DNA TGTGCCAGCAGTTACTCGATTATAGGGGACAATCGTGGCTACACCTTC. It yields the protein CASSYSIIGDNRGYTF.

The V and J genes are TRBV28 and TRBJ1-1, with TRBD1 matching over 8 bases. The CDR3 consists of 13 residues. Losses at the gene ends were 6 bases for V and 4 bases for J; bases not matched to a gene: 4. Germline V gene lookup returns CDR1 MDHEN and CDR2 SYDVKM. CDR3: CASRPTGGTEAFF. The DNA of the CDR3 is TGTGCCAGCAGGCCAACAGGGGGCACTGAAGCTTTCTTT.

The V gene is TRBV5-8, the J gene TRBJ1-2; D unresolved. Between the trimmed V and J ends, which lost 4 bases and 4 bases, there was a span of 14 bases. This CDR3 contains 14 residues. Germline values: CDR1 SGHTS, CDR2 YDEGEE. The CDR3: CASSPGPHLYGYTF. CDR3 sequence (DNA): TGTGCCAGCAGCCCTGGCCCGCACCTCTATGGCTACACCTTC.

The V call is TRBV7-9, the J call TRBJ2-1; TRBD1 matches 7 bases. This CDR3 has 15 residues. The V gene's germline CDR1 is SEHNR and CDR2 FQNEAQ (reference sequence). The V and J ends lost 1 base and 7 bases, in that order; junction bases with no gene match: 7. The CDR3 loop is CASSLGGGDGNEQFF. In nucleotides, the CDR3 is TGTGCCAGCAGCTTAGGAGGGGGCGACGGGAATGAGCAGTTCTTC.

The chain carries TRBV5-1 and TRBJ2-7; TRBD1 agrees at 10 bases. CDR1 SGHRS and CDR2 YFSETQ come from the germline V gene. There are 16 residues in the CDR3. V lost 3 bases to trimming and J lost 3 bases; unmatched junction nucleotides: 9. CDR3: CASSSRTGGANYEQYF. CDR3 DNA: TGCGCCAGCAGCTCCAGGACAGGGGGGGCCAACTACGAGCAGTACTTC.

This chain joins TRBV28 and TRBJ2-2; TRBD2 aligns across 9 bases. CDR3 size: 16 residues. Germline V lookup: CDR1 MDHEN, CDR2 SYDVKM. After removal of 2 bases from V and 7 bases from J, the junction contained 8 bases not matched to a gene. The CDR3 sequence is CASSLRLAALGGELFF. CDR3 nucleotide sequence: TGTGCCAGCAGTTTACGACTAGCGGCCCTTGGCGGGGAGCTGTTTTTT.

The rearrangement links TRBV5-1 to TRBJ2-1, with 10 bases matching TRBD2. V was clipped by 1 base and J by 9 bases; unmatched bases: 10. Germline V gives CDR1 SGHRS, CDR2 YFSETQ. This CDR3 region has 16 residues. This CDR3 is CASSLMSSGSSIEQFF. The CDR3 coding sequence is TGCGCCAGCAGCTTGATGTCTAGCGGGAGTAGCATTGAGCAGTTCTTC. The whole variable domain, remainder taken from reference TRBV5-1 and TRBJ2-1, is KAGVTQTPRYLIKTRGQQVTLSCSPISGHRSVSWYQQTPGQGLQFLFEYFSETQRNKGNFPGRFSGRQFSNSRSEMNVSTLELGDSALYLCASSLMSSGSSIEQFFGPGTRLTVL.

This clone was recorded once. The chain links TRBV11-2 to TRBJ2-1; 7 bases line up with TRBD1. CDR3 length: 18 residues. Germline V gene lookup returns CDR1 SGHAT and CDR2 FQNNGV. J lost 1 base, V lost 1 base, and 10 bases had no gene match. CDR3 amino acids: CASSLGNQGGWSYNEQFF. The CDR3 DNA sequence: TGTGCCAGCAGCTTAGGGAACCAAGGGGGCTGGTCCTACAATGAGCAGTTCTTC.

This clone was observed a single time. The chain links TRBV6-5 to TRBJ2-7; a possible D gene is TRBD1 (6 bases). Trimming took 0 bases from V and 3 from J, leaving 15 bases between them. CDR1 and CDR2 from the germline V gene are MNHEY and SVGAGI. This CDR3 is 16 amino acids long. This CDR3 is CASSYSSGAVGYEQYF. The CDR3 bases are TGTGCCAGCAGTTACTCATCAGGGGCCGTGGGCTACGAGCAGTACTTC.

The rearrangement uses TRBV28 and TRBJ2-2; 11 nucleotides agree with TRBD2. V dropped 0 bases and J dropped 6; count of bases not matched to a gene: 6. The CDR3 consists of 17 residues. Germline assignment: CDR1 MDHEN and CDR2 SYDVKM. The chain's CDR3 is CASSLWVLAGGPGELFF. The CDR3 nucleotides read TGTGCCAGCAGTTTATGGGTCCTAGCGGGAGGCCCCGGGGAGCTGTTTTTT.

On this clone itself: Sequence at one end of the junction differs from germline and may be a read error. The chain has TRBV5-1 and TRBJ2-7; possibly TRBD1 for D (6 bases). The V gene's germline CDR1 is SGHRS and CDR2 YFSETQ. The CDR3 runs to 14 residues. Here the CDR3 reads CASSLDSVGSGQYF. The DNA for the CDR3 is TGTGCCAGCAGCTTGGACAGCGTGGGGTCGGGGCAGTACTTC.

The CDR3 sequence: CATSTGTYQETQYF. The CDR3 DNA reads as TGCGCCACCTCGACTGGGACATACCAAGAGACCCAGTACTTC. The J gene is TRBJ2-5, the V gene TRBV5-1; the D gene is possibly TRBD1 (6 bases). From germline, CDR1 is SGHRS and CDR2 YFSETQ. The CDR3 spans 14 residues. V lost 9 bases to trimming and J lost 0 bases, with 15 bases between them. The full variable domain, rest sourced from reference TRBV5-1 and TRBJ2-5, is KAGVTQTPRYLIKTRGQQVTLSCSPISGHRSVSWYQQTPGQGLQFLFEYFSETQRNKGNFPGRFSGRQFSNSRSEMNVSTLELGDSALYLCATSTGTYQETQYFGPGTRLLVL.

The chain has TRBV5-3 and TRBJ1-5, with 8 bases that match TRBD1. TRBV5-3 is annotated as an ORF whose role is uncertain. Losses at the gene ends were 4 bases for V and 6 bases for J; bases not matched to a gene: 9. The CDR3 totals 15 residues. The CDR3 loop is CARSPGQGRGQPQHF. CDR3 in DNA: TGTGCCAGAAGCCCTGGACAGGGTCGAGGTCAGCCCCAGCATTTT.

This clone has a single count. J is TRBJ2-3 and V is TRBV18, with D possibly being TRBD2 (6 bases). CDR1 is KGHSH and CDR2 is LQKENI in the germline V gene. This CDR3 has 14 amino acids. V gave up 2 bases and J gave up 3 bases, with 9 bases separating them. This CDR3 reads CASSPGTSTDTQYF. The CDR3 nucleotides read TGTGCCAGCTCACCAGGGACTTCGACAGATACGCAGTATTTT. Full variable domain (remainder filled in from reference TRBV18 and TRBJ2-3): NAGVMQNPRHLVRRRGQEARLRCSPMKGHSHVYWYRQLPEEGLKFMVYLQKENIIDESGMPKERFSAEFPKEGPSILRIQQVVRGDSAAYFCASSPGTSTDTQYFGPGTRLTVL.

CDR3 in DNA: TGCGCCAGCAGCTTGGATAGCCCCCAGAGCACAGATACGCAGTATTTT. Protein: CASSLDSPQSTDTQYF. The chain uses TRBV5-1 and TRBJ2-3; no firm D call. The CDR3 is 16 amino acids. The V end lost 0 bases, the J end lost 0 bases, and 11 bases lay between the germline ends. Germline values: CDR1 SGHRS, CDR2 YFSETQ. Full variable domain (rest looked up from reference TRBV5-1 and TRBJ2-3): KAGVTQTPRYLIKTRGQQVTLSCSPISGHRSVSWYQQTPGQGLQFLFEYFSETQRNKGNFPGRFSGRQFSNSRSEMNVSTLELGDSALYLCASSLDSPQSTDTQYFGPGTRLTVL.

This sequence joins TRBV10-2 and TRBJ2-3; D gene ambiguous. The V end was cut by 7 bases, the J end by 2 bases, with 16 bases between. The V gene's germline CDR1 is WSHSY and CDR2 SAAADI. This CDR3 has 15 amino acids. CDR3 sequence: CASNTAGVLTDTQYF. Written as DNA, the CDR3 is TGCGCCAGCAATACGGCAGGAGTCCTCACAGATACGCAGTATTTT.

This chain uses TRBV5-4 with TRBJ2-7; either TRBD1 or TRBD2 may supply D (5 bases each). Trimming took off 0 bases at V and 2 bases at J, with 9 bases between the two ends. This CDR3 is built from 14 residues. Germline-derived CDR1 and CDR2 are SGHNT and YYREEE (reference sequence). The CDR3 sequence: CASSLGGRPYEQYF. In DNA form, the CDR3 reads TGTGCCAGCAGCTTGGGGGGACGGCCCTACGAGCAGTACTTC. The variable domain in full, with the rest retrieved from reference TRBV5-4 and TRBJ2-7, is ETGVTQSPTHLIKTRGQQVTLRCSSQSGHNTVSWYQQALGQGPQFIFQYYREEENGRGNFPPRFSGLQFPNYSSELNVNALELDDSALYLCASSLGGRPYEQYFGPGTRLTVT.

In DNA form, the CDR3 reads TGTGCCAGCTCACCCACGACAGCACTGTACGGAAATAACTATGGCTACACCTTC. The encoded protein is CASSPTTALYGNNYGYTF. The V and J genes are TRBV18 and TRBJ1-2, with TRBD1 as a possible D gene (5 bases). V lost 3 bases, J lost 1 base, and 21 bases lay in between. The CDR3 loop spans 18 amino acids. CDR1 KGHSH and CDR2 LQKENI come from the germline V gene.

This sequence joins TRBV19 and TRBJ1-5; TRBD1 might be the D (5 bases). With 11 bases removed from V and 0 bases from J, the gap between germline ends came to 11 bases. Germline loops: CDR1 LNHDA, CDR2 SQIVND (reference sequence). The CDR3 consists of 13 residues. The CDR3 nucleotides are TGTGCCGGGGCCACGGGTAGCAATCAGCCCCAGCATTTT. Protein: CAGATGSNQPQHF.

The chain joins TRBV2 to TRBJ1-3; TRBD1 aligns across 7 bases. The V gene end was trimmed by 9 bases and the J gene end by 8 bases; junction bases not matched to a gene: 7. CDR3 length: 12 amino acids. Germline-derived CDR1 and CDR2 are SNHLY and FYNNEI. CDR3 sequence: CARNRGRDTIYF. The CDR3 DNA reads as TGTGCCAGAAACAGGGGCCGGGACACCATATATTTT.

This clone was detected a few times. This chain uses TRBV7-2 with TRBJ2-7; weak D call: TRBD1 (5 bases). The germline V gene encodes CDR1 SGHTA and CDR2 FQGNSA. CDR3 length: 12 amino acids. V was clipped by 5 bases and J by 3 bases, with 8 bases between them. CDR3 amino acids: CASSTDNYEQYF. The CDR3 nucleotides are TGTGCCAGCAGCACGGACAACTACGAGCAGTACTTC.